Listed here are 16 T cell receptor beta chains from one sample, sequenced in a study of T cells after yellow fever vaccination. TCRdb processed the 5' RACE reads anew with MiXCR; each CDR3 protein has one entry. The sample holds about 300,000 distinct CDR3 sequences, 6.5% to 8.5% seen once. The starting material was PBMCs, obtained approximately 47 days after the first yellow fever vaccination. These receptors were taken from a man younger than 35 who received the YFV17D yellow fever vaccine.

The chain employs TRBV7-9 and TRBJ2-1; the D gene could be TRBD1 or TRBD2 (6 bases each). The CDR3 contains 16 residues. The germline V gene has CDR1 SEHNR and CDR2 FQNEAQ (reference sequence). Trimming cost V 5 bases and J 7 bases, with 21 bases left between them. The CDR3 sequence is CASSPIWGEGGNEQFF. The CDR3 DNA reads TGTGCCAGCAGCCCCATCTGGGGGGAAGGGGGAAATGAGCAGTTCTTC.

The V and J genes are TRBV4-1 and TRBJ2-5; D assignment may be TRBD1 or TRBD2 (5 bases each). The CDR3 consists of 16 residues. Per germline, CDR1 MGHRA and CDR2 YSYEKL. V was trimmed by 3 bases and J by 0 bases, leaving 14 bases between them. In DNA, the CDR3 is TGCGCCAGCAGCCAGGGGCAGGGACCCTACCAAGAGACCCAGTACTTC. This codes for CASSQGQGPYQETQYF.

This clonotype was found many times. The chain combines TRBV4-1 with TRBJ2-5; 9 bases align to TRBD1. The junction had 8 bases not matched to a gene; V was cut back by 1 base and J by 5 bases. This CDR3 is built from 16 residues. Per the germline V gene, CDR1 is MGHRA and CDR2 is YSYEKL. CDR3 nucleotides: TGCGCCAGCAGCCAAGGGACAGGGGCCTACTGGGAGACCCAGTACTTC. This encodes CASSQGTGAYWETQYF.

The rearrangement uses TRBV7-3 and TRBJ2-3; TRBD1 is a possible D gene (5 bases). Trimming left V 7 bases short and J 0 bases short, with 20 bases between. The CDR3 sequence is 17 residues long. The V gene's germline CDR1 is SGHTA and CDR2 FQGTGA. CDR3 nucleotides: TGTGCCAGCATCCCTAACCCGGTGGGGCCTAGCACAGATACGCAGTATTTT. It is translated as CASIPNPVGPSTDTQYF. Full variable domain (missing parts from reference TRBV7-3 and TRBJ2-3): GAGVSQTPSNKVTEKGKYVELRCDPISGHTALYWYRQSLGQGPEFLIYFQGTGAADDSGLPNDRFFAVRPEGSVSTLKIQRTERGDSAVYLCASIPNPVGPSTDTQYFGPGTRLTVL.

The chain uses TRBV6-2 or TRBV6-3 and TRBJ2-5; perhaps TRBD2 as D (5 bases). Germline CDR1 reads MNHEY; CDR2 reads SVGEGT. This CDR3 spans 12 amino acids. With 5 bases removed from V and 7 bases from J, the gap between germline ends came to 11 bases. The CDR3 DNA sequence: TGTGCCAGCAGTCGGAGAGAGGGGACCCAGTACTTC. It yields the protein CASSRREGTQYF.

This clonotype was detected a few times. The chain carries TRBV10-3 and TRBJ1-2; 8 bases align to TRBD1. J lost 4 bases, V lost 8 bases, and 6 bases had no gene match. The germline gives CDR1 ENHRY, CDR2 SYGVKD. This CDR3 has 13 residues. CDR3 nucleotide sequence: TGTGCCATCGGGCCCAGGGGGCTCTATGGCTACACCTTC. Encoded protein: CAIGPRGLYGYTF.

The V and J genes are TRBV13 and TRBJ2-5; D is possibly TRBD1 or TRBD2 (6 bases each). Germline loops: CDR1 PRHDT, CDR2 FYEKMQ (reference sequence). V lost 3 bases, J lost 5 bases, and 16 bases lay in between. The CDR3 totals 15 residues. CDR3 sequence (DNA): TGTGCCAGCAGCTTGAGACGGAGGGGGAGGGAGACCCAGTACTTC. Its protein is CASSLRRRGRETQYF.

This clonotype was detected a few times. The chain combines TRBV6-2 or TRBV6-3 with TRBJ2-5, with TRBD2 identical over 9 bases. The CDR3 is 15 residues long. The trim removed 6 bases at V and 2 bases at J, leaving 7 bases unmatched. CDR1 and CDR2 from the germline V gene are MNHEY and SVGEGT. CDR3 bases: TGTGCCAGCAGACTTAGCGGGGGACAACAAGAGACCCAGTACTTC. Its protein product is CASRLSGGQQETQYF.

This clonotype was observed a handful of times. V usage is TRBV6-2 or TRBV6-3 and J usage is TRBJ2-5; the match to TRBD2 covers 9 bases. The CDR3 loop spans 13 amino acids. CDR1 and CDR2 (germline): MNHEY, SVGEGT. V dropped 7 bases and J dropped 5; count of bases not matched to a gene: 5. The CDR3 nucleotides are TGTGCCAGCAAATTAGCGGGGGCGGAGACCCAGTACTTC. This sequence encodes CASKLAGAETQYF.

This clonotype was picked up a small number of times. The chain combines TRBV7-9 with TRBJ2-3, with a tentative D call TRBD2 (6 bases). The germline CDR1 and CDR2 sequences are SEHNR and FQNEAQ (reference sequence). The V gene lost 6 bases and the J gene lost 2 bases, with 15 bases spanning the gap. There are 15 residues in the CDR3. The CDR3 loop reads CASSPRSGATDTQYF. CDR3 DNA sequence: TGTGCCAGCAGTCCCCGTTCGGGAGCCACAGATACGCAGTATTTT.

This clonotype was seen repeatedly, ten times or more. The J gene is TRBJ2-5, the V gene TRBV7-2, with 7 bases identical to TRBD2. The junction had 4 bases not matched to a gene; V was cut back by 5 bases and J by 4 bases. Germline CDR1 is SGHTA and CDR2 is FQGNSA. This CDR3 has 13 amino acids. The CDR3 spells CASSGGGTETQYF. The CDR3 DNA is TGTGCCAGCAGCGGGGGGGGTACAGAGACCCAGTACTTC.

The V and J genes are TRBV6-2 or TRBV6-3 and TRBJ2-1; the D gene is possibly TRBD2 (6 bases). The germline gives CDR1 MNHEY, CDR2 SVGEGT. The CDR3 consists of 14 residues. Between the trimmed V and J ends, which lost 2 bases and 9 bases, there was a span of 14 bases. The chain's CDR3 is CASSYGGANPEQFF. The CDR3 DNA reads TGTGCCAGCAGTTACGGAGGGGCGAATCCTGAGCAGTTCTTC.

This clonotype was recorded a few times. The rearrangement uses TRBV10-3 and TRBJ1-2, with TRBD1 matching over 7 bases. CDR1 is ENHRY, CDR2 SYGVKD, per germline. Germline trimming cut 8 bases from V and 6 bases from J; bases unmatched to any gene: 6. The CDR3 has 12 residues. CDR3 in amino acids: CAIRGGADGYTF. In DNA form, the CDR3 reads TGTGCCATCCGAGGGGGCGCCGATGGCTACACCTTC.

This clonotype was found many times. The genes are TRBV4-1 and TRBJ2-1; D is perhaps TRBD2 (5 bases). The CDR3 length is 16 residues. V was pared by 1 base and J by 8 bases, with 18 bases between. CDR1 is MGHRA, CDR2 YSYEKL, per germline. The chain's CDR3 is CASSQAKRTSRDEQFF. CDR3 nucleotides: TGCGCCAGCAGCCAAGCCAAACGAACTAGTCGGGATGAGCAGTTCTTC.

There are a few counts of this clonotype. J is TRBJ1-2 and V is TRBV13, with 9 positions matching TRBD1. The length of the CDR3 is 14 residues. Trimming cost V 5 bases and J 6 bases; bases outside gene matches: 7. Germline loops: CDR1 PRHDT, CDR2 FYEKMQ (reference sequence). The CDR3: CASSLGGQGNGYTF. The CDR3 bases are TGTGCCAGCAGCCTCGGGGGACAGGGCAATGGCTACACCTTC. The whole variable domain, remainder taken from reference TRBV13 and TRBJ1-2, is AAGVIQSPRHLIKEKRETATLKCYPIPRHDTVYWYQQGPGQDPQFLISFYEKMQSDKGSIPDRFSAQQFSDYHSELNMSSLELGDSALYFCASSLGGQGNGYTFGSGTRLTVV.

The V call is TRBV10-3, the J call TRBJ2-6; weak D call: TRBD1 (5 bases). CDR1 is ENHRY, CDR2 SYGVKD, per germline. CDR3 length equals 13 residues. V was shortened by 9 bases and J by 0 bases, with 6 bases between the two germline ends. In DNA form, the CDR3 reads TGTGCCATACAGGTCTCTGGGGCCAACGTCCTGACTTTC. Protein: CAIQVSGANVLTF.